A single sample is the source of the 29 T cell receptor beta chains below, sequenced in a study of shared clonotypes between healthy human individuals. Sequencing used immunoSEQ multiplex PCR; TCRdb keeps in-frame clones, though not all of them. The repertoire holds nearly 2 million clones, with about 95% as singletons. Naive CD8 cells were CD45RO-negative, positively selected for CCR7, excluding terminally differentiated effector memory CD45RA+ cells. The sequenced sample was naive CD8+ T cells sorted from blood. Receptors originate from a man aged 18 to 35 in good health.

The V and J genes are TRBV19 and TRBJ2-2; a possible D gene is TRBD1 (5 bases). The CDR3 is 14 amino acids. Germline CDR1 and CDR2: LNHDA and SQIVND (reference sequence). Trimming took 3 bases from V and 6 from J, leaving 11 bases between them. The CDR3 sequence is CASSIGAESGELFF. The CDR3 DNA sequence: TGTGCCAGTAGTATTGGGGCTGAGTCCGGGGAGCTGTTTTTT.

CDR3 amino acids: CASSFWWGQSNQPQHF. CDR3 DNA sequence: TGTGCCAGCAGTTTTTGGTGGGGCCAAAGCAATCAGCCCCAGCATTTT. The chain couples TRBV28 to TRBJ1-5, with D possibly matching TRBD1 (5 bases). Trimming left V 3 bases short and J 1 base short, with 13 bases between. This CDR3 has 16 amino acids. In germline, CDR1 is MDHEN, CDR2 SYDVKM.

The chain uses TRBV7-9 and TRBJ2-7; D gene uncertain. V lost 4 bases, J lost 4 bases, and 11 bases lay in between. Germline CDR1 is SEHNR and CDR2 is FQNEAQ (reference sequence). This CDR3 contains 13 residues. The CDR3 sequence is CASSSTLGYEQYF. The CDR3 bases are TGTGCCAGCAGCTCCACCTTAGGTTACGAGCAGTACTTC.

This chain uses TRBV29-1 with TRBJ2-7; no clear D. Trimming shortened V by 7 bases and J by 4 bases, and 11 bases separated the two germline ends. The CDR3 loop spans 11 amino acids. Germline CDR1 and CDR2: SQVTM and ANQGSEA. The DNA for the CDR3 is TGCAGCGCTCAGAGCAATTACGAGCAGTACTTC. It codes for CSAQSNYEQYF.

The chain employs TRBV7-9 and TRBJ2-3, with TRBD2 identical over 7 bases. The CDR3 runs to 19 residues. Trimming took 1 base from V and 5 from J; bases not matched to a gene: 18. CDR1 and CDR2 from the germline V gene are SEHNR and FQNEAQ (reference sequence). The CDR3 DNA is TGTGCCAGCAGCTTAGACCCACATCTACTAGCGTCGGCGGTAGATACGCAGTATTTT. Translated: CASSLDPHLLASAVDTQYF. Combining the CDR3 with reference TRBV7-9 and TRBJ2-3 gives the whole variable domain DTGVSQNPRHKITKRGQNVTFRCDPISEHNRLYWYRQTLGQGPEFLTYFQNEAQLEKSRLLSDRFSAERPKGSFSTLEIQRTEQGDSAMYLCASSLDPHLLASAVDTQYFGPGTRLTVL.

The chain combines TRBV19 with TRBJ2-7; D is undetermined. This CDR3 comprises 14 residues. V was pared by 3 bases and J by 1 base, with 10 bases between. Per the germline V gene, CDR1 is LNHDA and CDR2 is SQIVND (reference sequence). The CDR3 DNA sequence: TGTGCCAGTAGTATTTACAGCGAATCCTACGAGCAGTACTTC. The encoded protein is CASSIYSESYEQYF.

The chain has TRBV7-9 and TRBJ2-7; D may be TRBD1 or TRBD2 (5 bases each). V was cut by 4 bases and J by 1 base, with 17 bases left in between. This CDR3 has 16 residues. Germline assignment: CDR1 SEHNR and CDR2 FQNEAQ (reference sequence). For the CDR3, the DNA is TGTGCCAGCAGCTCCCGGGACGTCAAGGCTTCCTACGAGCAGTACTTC. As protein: CASSSRDVKASYEQYF.

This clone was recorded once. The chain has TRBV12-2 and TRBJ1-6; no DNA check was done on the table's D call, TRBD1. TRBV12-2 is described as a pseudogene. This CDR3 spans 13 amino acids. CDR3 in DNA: TGTGCAAGTCGCCCAGAGTGGCAGGGCCGCATCATCTTT. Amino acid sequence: CASRPEWQGRIIF.

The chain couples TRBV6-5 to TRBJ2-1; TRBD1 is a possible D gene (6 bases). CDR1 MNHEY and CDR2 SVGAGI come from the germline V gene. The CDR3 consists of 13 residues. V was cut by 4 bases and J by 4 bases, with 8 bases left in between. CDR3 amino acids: CASSSQGYNEQFF. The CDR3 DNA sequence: TGTGCCAGCAGTTCTCAGGGGTACAATGAGCAGTTCTTC.

CDR3 sequence reads: CASIQANTEAFF. For the CDR3, the DNA is TGTGCCAGCATTCAGGCGAACACTGAAGCTTTCTTT. V and J are TRBV6-6 and TRBJ1-1; D remains unclear. The CDR3 length is 12 residues. V was pared by 7 bases and J by 1 base, with 7 bases between. Germline values: CDR1 MNHNY, CDR2 SVGAGI (reference sequence).

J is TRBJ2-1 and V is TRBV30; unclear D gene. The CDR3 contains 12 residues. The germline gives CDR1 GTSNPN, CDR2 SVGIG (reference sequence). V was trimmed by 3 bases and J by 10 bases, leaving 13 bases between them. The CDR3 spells CAWSVNSAEQFF. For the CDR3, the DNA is TGTGCCTGGAGCGTTAACAGCGCCGAGCAGTTCTTC.

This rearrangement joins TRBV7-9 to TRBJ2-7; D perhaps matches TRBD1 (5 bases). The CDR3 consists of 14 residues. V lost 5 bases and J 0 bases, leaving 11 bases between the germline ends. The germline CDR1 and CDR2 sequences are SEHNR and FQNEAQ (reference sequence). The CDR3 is CASSTPQDSYEQYF. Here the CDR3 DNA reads TGTGCCAGCAGCACCCCACAGGACTCCTACGAGCAGTACTTC.

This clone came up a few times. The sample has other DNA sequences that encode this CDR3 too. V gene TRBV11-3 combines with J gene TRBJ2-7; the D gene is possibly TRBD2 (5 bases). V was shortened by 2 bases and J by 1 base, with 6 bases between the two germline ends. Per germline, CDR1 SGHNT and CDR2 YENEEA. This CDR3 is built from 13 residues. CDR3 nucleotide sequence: TGTGCCAGCAGCTTAAGCGGTTCCTACGAGCAGTACTTC. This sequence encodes CASSLSGSYEQYF.

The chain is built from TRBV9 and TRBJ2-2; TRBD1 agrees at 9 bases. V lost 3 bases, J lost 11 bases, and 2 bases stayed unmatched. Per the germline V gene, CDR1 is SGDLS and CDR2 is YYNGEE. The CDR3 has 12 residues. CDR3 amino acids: CASSGTGVELFF. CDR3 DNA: TGTGCCAGCAGCGGGACAGGGGTCGAGCTGTTTTTT.

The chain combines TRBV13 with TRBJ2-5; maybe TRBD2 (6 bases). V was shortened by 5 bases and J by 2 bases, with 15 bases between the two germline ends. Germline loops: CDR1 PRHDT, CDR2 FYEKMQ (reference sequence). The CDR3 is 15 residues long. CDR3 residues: CASSPPSSVQETQYF. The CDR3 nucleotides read TGTGCCAGCAGCCCTCCCTCTAGCGTTCAAGAGACCCAGTACTTC.

The CDR3: CASSLENTGNTIYF. The CDR3, as DNA: TGTGCCAGCAGCTTGGAAAATACCGGAAACACCATATATTTT. The chain recombines TRBV5-4 with TRBJ1-3, with no clear D. The ends were cut back, 0 bases at V and 4 bases at J, with 8 bases in the middle. This CDR3 is built from 14 residues. Germline CDR1 is SGHNT and CDR2 is YYREEE (reference sequence).

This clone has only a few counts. CDR3 amino acids: CASSLIGVGNSPLHF. Written as DNA, the CDR3 is TGTGCCAGCAGCTTGATAGGGGTCGGTAATTCACCCCTCCACTTT. The gene calls are TRBV5-6 and TRBJ1-6; maybe TRBD1 (5 bases). The length of the CDR3 is 15 residues. Looked up from germline, CDR1 is SGHDT and CDR2 is YYEEEE. V lost 1 base to trimming and J lost 6 bases, with 11 bases between them.

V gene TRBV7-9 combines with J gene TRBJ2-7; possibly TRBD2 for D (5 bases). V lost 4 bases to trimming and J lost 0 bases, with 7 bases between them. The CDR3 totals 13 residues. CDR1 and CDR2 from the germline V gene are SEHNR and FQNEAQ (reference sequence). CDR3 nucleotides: TGTGCCAGCAGCTACGGACTCTCCTACGAGCAGTACTTC. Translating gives CASSYGLSYEQYF.

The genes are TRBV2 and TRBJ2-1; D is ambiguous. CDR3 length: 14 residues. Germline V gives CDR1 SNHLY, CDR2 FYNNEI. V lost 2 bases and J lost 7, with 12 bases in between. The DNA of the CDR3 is TGTGCCAGCAGTGAACCCACCCTACCTAATGAGCAGTTCTTC. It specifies CASSEPTLPNEQFF.

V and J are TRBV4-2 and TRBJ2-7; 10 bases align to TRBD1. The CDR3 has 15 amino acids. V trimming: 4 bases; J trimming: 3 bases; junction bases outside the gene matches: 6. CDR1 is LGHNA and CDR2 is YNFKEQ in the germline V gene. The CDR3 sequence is CASSLRQGADYEQYF. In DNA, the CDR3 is TGTGCCAGCAGCCTTCGACAGGGGGCGGACTACGAGCAGTACTTC.

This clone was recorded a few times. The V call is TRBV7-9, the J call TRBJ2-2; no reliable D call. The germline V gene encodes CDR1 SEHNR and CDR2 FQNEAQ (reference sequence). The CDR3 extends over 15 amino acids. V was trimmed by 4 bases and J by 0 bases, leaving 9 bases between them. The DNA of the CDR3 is TGTGCCAGCAGCTACTATACAGCGAACACCGGGGAGCTGTTTTTT. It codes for CASSYYTANTGELFF.

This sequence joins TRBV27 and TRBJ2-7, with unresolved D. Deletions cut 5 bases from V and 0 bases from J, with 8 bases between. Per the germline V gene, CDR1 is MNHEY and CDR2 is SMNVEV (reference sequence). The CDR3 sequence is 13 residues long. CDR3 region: CASSDTASYEQYF. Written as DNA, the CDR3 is TGTGCCAGCAGTGATACAGCCTCCTACGAGCAGTACTTC.

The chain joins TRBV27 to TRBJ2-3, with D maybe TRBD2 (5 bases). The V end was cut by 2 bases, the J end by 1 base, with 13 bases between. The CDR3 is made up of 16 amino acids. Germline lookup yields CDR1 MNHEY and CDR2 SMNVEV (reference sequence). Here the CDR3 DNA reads TGTGCCAGCAGTTTAACGAGGGTGTTGGGCACAGATACGCAGTATTTT. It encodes CASSLTRVLGTDTQYF.

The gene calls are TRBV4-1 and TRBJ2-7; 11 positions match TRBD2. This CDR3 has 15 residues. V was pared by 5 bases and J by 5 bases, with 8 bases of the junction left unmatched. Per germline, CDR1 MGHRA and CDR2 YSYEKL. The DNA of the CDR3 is TGCGCCAGCAGCTATTCCGGGACTAGCGGCAACGAGCAGTACTTC. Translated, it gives CASSYSGTSGNEQYF.

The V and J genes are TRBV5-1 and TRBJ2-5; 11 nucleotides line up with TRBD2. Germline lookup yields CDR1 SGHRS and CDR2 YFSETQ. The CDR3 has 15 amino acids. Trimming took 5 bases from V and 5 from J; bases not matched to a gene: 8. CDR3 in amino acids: CASRTSGGSGETQYF. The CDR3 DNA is TGCGCCAGCAGAACTAGCGGGGGCTCTGGGGAGACCCAGTACTTC.

The CDR3 region has the DNA TGTGCCAGCAGCTACAGGGGGCCTTCACCCCTCCACTTT. Translating it yields CASSYRGPSPLHF. V usage is TRBV28 and J usage is TRBJ1-6; 9 nucleotides line up with TRBD1. Looked up from germline, CDR1 is MDHEN and CDR2 is SYDVKM. This CDR3 spans 13 amino acids. V was pared by 6 bases and J by 9 bases, with 3 bases of the junction left unmatched.

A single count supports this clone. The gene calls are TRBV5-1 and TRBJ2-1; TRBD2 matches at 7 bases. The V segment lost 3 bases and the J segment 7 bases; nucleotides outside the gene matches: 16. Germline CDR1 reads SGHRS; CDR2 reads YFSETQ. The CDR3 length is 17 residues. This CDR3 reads CASSYPSGAGKSNEQFF. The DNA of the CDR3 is TGCGCCAGCAGCTATCCCAGCGGGGCGGGTAAGAGTAATGAGCAGTTCTTC.

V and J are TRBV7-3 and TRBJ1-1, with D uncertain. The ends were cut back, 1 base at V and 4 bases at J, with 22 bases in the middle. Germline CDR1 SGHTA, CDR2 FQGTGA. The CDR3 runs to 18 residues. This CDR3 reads CASSLRGPYLEAGTEAFF. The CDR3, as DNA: TGTGCCAGCAGCTTAAGGGGTCCCTACTTGGAGGCCGGCACTGAAGCTTTCTTT.

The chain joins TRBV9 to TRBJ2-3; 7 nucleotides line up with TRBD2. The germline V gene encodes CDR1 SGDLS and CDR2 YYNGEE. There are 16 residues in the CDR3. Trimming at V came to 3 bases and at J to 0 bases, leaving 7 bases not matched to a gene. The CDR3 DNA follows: TGTGCCAGCAGCGGAAAAGCGGGGATCAGCACAGATACGCAGTATTTT. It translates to CASSGKAGISTDTQYF.